These 27 T cell receptor beta chains were all obtained from the same sample, sequenced in a study of T cell repertoires in cytomegalovirus infection. TCRdb redid the calling of the reads with MiXCR, one entry per CDR3 protein. The sample records 490,000 or so distinct CDR3 sequences, approximately 10% being singletons. Sequenced input: PBMCs. The receptors shown here come from a human donor in good health (CMV status not recorded). Some clones in this sample may be carry-over from other donors' samples.

This clonotype appeared many times. This rearrangement joins TRBV11-2 to TRBJ1-3; D is ambiguous. V was cut by 0 bases and J by 4 bases, with 1 base left in between. This CDR3 has 12 amino acids. Germline CDR1 SGHAT, CDR2 FQNNGV. The CDR3 DNA is TGTGCCAGCAGCTTAGAAGGAAACACCATATATTTT. Protein sequence: CASSLEGNTIYF. Based on the CDR3 plus reference TRBV11-2 and TRBJ1-3, the full variable domain is EAGVAQSPRYKIIEKRQSVAFWCNPISGHATLYWYQQILGQGPKLLIQFQNNGVVDDSQLPKDRFSAERLKGVDSTLKIQPAKLEDSAVYLCASSLEGNTIYFGEGSWLTVV.

There are many counts of this clonotype. The chain recombines TRBV12-3 or TRBV12-4 with TRBJ1-1; no definite D call. The CDR3 totals 14 residues. V lost 3 bases, J lost 1 base, and 9 bases lay in between. The CDR3 protein is CASSLGYKNTEAFF. CDR3 bases: TGTGCCAGCAGTTTGGGATACAAGAACACTGAAGCTTTCTTT.

This clonotype was detected ten times or more. This chain connects TRBV4-2 to TRBJ2-1, with 7 bases lining up with TRBD2. This CDR3 is 21 amino acids long. Germline V gene sequence: CDR1 LGHNA, CDR2 YNFKEQ. The ends lost 0 bases at V and 5 bases at J; junction bases unmatched: 22. The CDR3 spells CASSQDEALAAAGGAHNEQFF. DNA for the CDR3: TGTGCCAGCAGCCAAGATGAGGCGCTAGCGGCGGCGGGTGGGGCCCACAATGAGCAGTTCTTC.

In its sample, this clonotype was seen many times. The chain employs TRBV4-2 and TRBJ2-2; D not resolved. The germline V gene has CDR1 LGHNA and CDR2 YNFKEQ. Trimming took off 2 bases at V and 6 bases at J, with 13 bases between the two ends. This CDR3 region has 15 residues. The CDR3 sequence is CASSQTVTVAGELFF. CDR3 DNA sequence: TGTGCCAGCAGCCAAACCGTAACGGTAGCCGGGGAGCTGTTTTTT.

Judged by abundance, this clonotype is medium-sized. The chain joins TRBV7-2 to TRBJ1-1; TRBD1 is a possible D gene (5 bases). Trimming stripped 1 base from V and 0 bases from J, with 12 bases between. This CDR3 spans 16 amino acids. The germline V gene encodes CDR1 SGHTA and CDR2 FQGNSA. The CDR3 DNA is TGTGCCAGCAGCTTAGTCGGGGGGAACTTGAACACTGAAGCTTTCTTT. Protein sequence: CASSLVGGNLNTEAFF.

This clonotype was recorded many times. The chain carries TRBV7-9 and TRBJ1-4; perhaps TRBD1 as D (6 bases). The V gene's germline CDR1 is SEHNR and CDR2 FQNEAQ (reference sequence). This CDR3 is 15 amino acids long. Trimming cost V 5 bases and J 4 bases, with 14 bases left between them. The CDR3 DNA reads TGTGCCAGCAGCCCCCCCGGGACAAGTAATGAAAAACTGTTTTTT. Its translation is CASSPPGTSNEKLFF.

In this sample, this clonotype turned up a few times. The chain has TRBV10-3 and TRBJ2-3; TRBD2 matches at 14 bases. CDR3 length: 18 residues. CDR1 and CDR2 from the germline V gene are ENHRY and SYGVKD. V was clipped by 0 bases and J by 6 bases; unmatched bases: 8. The CDR3 DNA follows: TGTGCCATCAGTGAGTCAAGCGGGACTAGCGGGAGAGGGGATACGCAGTATTTT. This encodes CAISESSGTSGRGDTQYF.

The sample holds many counts of this clonotype. V usage is TRBV28 and J usage is TRBJ1-1; D gene unclear. This CDR3 comprises 12 residues. Germline values: CDR1 MDHEN, CDR2 SYDVKM. Trimming took off 6 bases at V and 5 bases at J, with 10 bases between the two ends. CDR3 in DNA: TGTGCCAGCAGCAATAGTGGGACTGAAGCTTTCTTT. Protein: CASSNSGTEAFF.

The chain employs TRBV5-1 and TRBJ2-7, with TRBD2 as a possible D gene (5 bases). V was trimmed by 0 bases and J by 12 bases, leaving 13 bases between them. Germline V gene sequence: CDR1 SGHRS, CDR2 YFSETQ. The CDR3 loop spans 12 amino acids. CDR3 coding DNA: TGCGCCAGCAGCTTGGATCCGGGGAAGTTGTACTTC. This codes for CASSLDPGKLYF.

This clonotype was counted many times. This chain joins TRBV7-6 and TRBJ2-7, with D perhaps matching TRBD1 (5 bases). The CDR3 is 13 residues long. V was cut by 4 bases and J by 3 bases, with 10 bases left in between. Germline values: CDR1 SGHVS, CDR2 FNYEAQ. The CDR3 DNA is TGTGCCAGCAGCTCCTCACAGGTCTACGAGCAGTACTTC. Protein: CASSSSQVYEQYF.

This clonotype was picked up many times. V gene TRBV5-6 combines with J gene TRBJ1-1; a possible D gene is TRBD1 (5 bases). Looked up from germline, CDR1 is SGHDT and CDR2 is YYEEEE. The V end was cut by 3 bases, the J end by 10 bases, with 16 bases between. The CDR3 runs to 13 residues. CDR3 amino acids: CASSSQGSRGAFF. In DNA form, the CDR3 reads TGTGCCAGCAGCTCTCAGGGATCTCGGGGAGCTTTCTTT.

The rearrangement joins TRBV20-1 to TRBJ2-7; TRBD1 is a possible D gene (6 bases). The V gene lost 6 bases and the J gene lost 5 bases, with 17 bases spanning the gap. Germline V gene data show CDR1 as DFQATT and CDR2 as SNEGSKA (reference sequence). The CDR3 consists of 13 residues. The CDR3 DNA sequence: TGCAGTGCAAGACAGGACCCCTATCACGAGCAGTACTTC. The encoded protein is CSARQDPYHEQYF.

This clonotype has a count of ten or more. V and J are TRBV11-3 and TRBJ2-3, with 11 positions matching TRBD2. J gave up 2 bases and V 3 bases, and 4 bases lay outside the gene matches. The CDR3 sequence is 16 residues long. Germline V gene data show CDR1 as SGHNT and CDR2 as YENEEA. CDR3 coding DNA: TGTGCCAGCAGCTTCACTAGCGGGAGCCCCACAGATACGCAGTATTTT. This codes for CASSFTSGSPTDTQYF.

This clonotype was seen many times. The chain uses TRBV7-9 and TRBJ2-7, with TRBD2 as a possible D gene (6 bases). V was pared by 5 bases and J by 0 bases, with 14 bases between. The CDR3 covers 15 residues. Germline-derived CDR1 and CDR2 are SEHNR and FQNEAQ (reference sequence). CDR3 DNA: TGTGCCAGCAGCGACTCCGGGACTGGCTCCTACGAGCAGTACTTC. Protein sequence: CASSDSGTGSYEQYF.

The V gene is TRBV28, the J gene TRBJ2-7; the D gene is possibly TRBD1 (5 bases). V was clipped by 5 bases and J by 1 base, with 12 bases between them. CDR1 MDHEN and CDR2 SYDVKM come from the germline V gene. This CDR3 has 14 amino acids. DNA of the CDR3: TGTGCCAGCAGTCCAACAGGATATTCCTACGAGCAGTACTTC. Residues: CASSPTGYSYEQYF.

The sample holds a few counts of this clonotype. This chain joins TRBV29-1 and TRBJ2-1; 15 bases are a match to TRBD2. The trim removed 3 bases at V and 15 bases at J, leaving 6 bases unmatched. This CDR3 comprises 13 residues. Per the germline V gene, CDR1 is SQVTM and CDR2 is ANQGSEA. CDR3 region: CSVDRTSGRVRFF. In DNA form, the CDR3 reads TGCAGCGTTGATCGGACTAGCGGGAGGGTGCGGTTCTTC.

This clonotype was counted at least ten times. The V and J genes are TRBV29-1 and TRBJ2-1, with D tentatively TRBD1 or TRBD2 (5 bases each). This CDR3 region has 14 residues. Trimming shortened V by 5 bases and J by 0 bases, and 11 bases separated the two germline ends. CDR1 SQVTM and CDR2 ANQGSEA come from the germline V gene. In DNA, the CDR3 is TGCAGCGTTCTTGGGACCCTCTCCTACAATGAGCAGTTCTTC. Encoded protein: CSVLGTLSYNEQFF.

Details on this clonotype: A much larger clone lies one base from this, so it may be a read error. The chain is built from TRBV12-3 or TRBV12-4 and TRBJ1-4; 10 positions match TRBD1. V lost 3 bases and J lost 3; bases outside the gene matches: 7. The CDR3 is 17 amino acids. The CDR3 DNA reads TGTGCCAGCAGTTTGGACAGGGGGAGTGCATCTAATGAAAAACTGTTTTTT. Translating it yields CASSLDRGSASNEKLFF.

Only a few counts were recorded for this clonotype. This rearrangement joins TRBV19 to TRBJ1-4; TRBD1 aligns across 7 bases. The germline V gene encodes CDR1 LNHDA and CDR2 SQIVND (reference sequence). V was pared by 5 bases and J by 3 bases, with 6 bases of the junction left unmatched. The CDR3 extends over 15 amino acids. The CDR3 sequence: CASSGTGVANEKLFF. CDR3 DNA sequence: TGTGCCAGTAGTGGTACAGGGGTAGCTAATGAAAAACTGTTTTTT.

This clonotype was picked up one time. The chain employs TRBV6-6 and TRBJ2-5; maybe TRBD1 (6 bases). V lost 5 bases to trimming and J lost 5 bases, with 15 bases between them. Germline CDR1 and CDR2: MNHNY and SVGAGI (reference sequence). The CDR3 extends over 14 amino acids. The CDR3 nucleotides read TGTGCCAGCAGTGATCGGGACACGGCGGAGACCCAGTACTTC. It codes for CASSDRDTAETQYF.

The chain employs TRBV28 and TRBJ2-1; 11 bases match TRBD2. The CDR3 is made up of 12 amino acids. After removal of 5 bases from V and 15 bases from J, the junction contained 6 bases not matched to a gene. Germline V gives CDR1 MDHEN, CDR2 SYDVKM. CDR3: CASSVLAGDSFF. CDR3 in DNA: TGTGCCAGCAGTGTACTAGCGGGAGATTCGTTCTTC.

V gene TRBV27 combines with J gene TRBJ1-3; D is ambiguous. Germline V gives CDR1 MNHEY, CDR2 SMNVEV (reference sequence). The CDR3 covers 15 residues. Trimming left V 2 bases short and J 0 bases short, with 8 bases between. This CDR3 reads CASSLNHNSGNTIYF. CDR3 DNA: TGTGCCAGCAGTTTAAATCACAACTCTGGAAACACCATATATTTT.

This clonotype was counted between two and nine times. The rearrangement joins TRBV5-1 to TRBJ2-7; no reliable D call. V was pared by 1 base and J by 4 bases, with 9 bases between. The CDR3 has 13 residues. Germline CDR1 is SGHRS and CDR2 is YFSETQ. The CDR3 bases are TGCGCCAGCAGCTTGCGGGTCGAATACGAGCAGTACTTC. Its translation: CASSLRVEYEQYF.

This clonotype was recorded at least ten times. V and J are TRBV5-6 and TRBJ1-5; D possibly corresponds to TRBD1 (6 bases). The CDR3 has 14 residues. Germline V CDR1 and CDR2: SGHDT, YYEEEE. Trimming left V 1 base short and J 7 bases short, with 12 bases between. The CDR3 DNA reads TGTGCCAGCAGCTTGCGGGGGCGTGGGCAGCCCCAGCATTTT. Amino acids: CASSLRGRGQPQHF.

The J gene is TRBJ1-2, the V gene TRBV19; D gene unclear. This CDR3 contains 14 residues. The V end was cut by 0 bases, the J end by 3 bases, with 8 bases between. Germline V lookup: CDR1 LNHDA, CDR2 SQIVND (reference sequence). DNA for the CDR3: TGTGCCAGTAGTATAGACAGGACCTACTATGGCTACACCTTC. Translation: CASSIDRTYYGYTF. Full variable domain (rest looked up from reference TRBV19 and TRBJ1-2): DGGITQSPKYLFRKEGQNVTLSCEQNLNHDAMYWYRQDPGQGLRLIYYSQIVNDFQKGDIAEGYSVSREKKESFPLTVTSAQKNPTAFYLCASSIDRTYYGYTFGSGTRLTVV.

There are many counts of this clonotype. The rearrangement links TRBV20-1 to TRBJ2-1, with 8 bases identical to TRBD1. The CDR3 contains 15 residues. V shed 2 bases, J shed 6 bases, and the junction held 9 bases outside the gene matches. Per germline, CDR1 DFQATT and CDR2 SNEGSKA (reference sequence). The CDR3 DNA follows: TGCAGTGCTAGATATACCAGGGGGCGAGGCAATGAGCAGTTCTTC. Amino acid sequence: CSARYTRGRGNEQFF.

Many counts were recorded for this clonotype. This chain connects TRBV6-5 to TRBJ1-1; 8 bases agree with TRBD1. With 5 bases clipped from V and 0 bases from J, the junction kept 8 bases outside the gene matches. There are 16 residues in the CDR3. Germline CDR1 and CDR2: MNHEY and SVGAGI. In DNA form, the CDR3 reads TGTGCCAGCAGTCGAGAAGCAGGGGGCGTGAACACTGAAGCTTTCTTT. This encodes CASSREAGGVNTEAFF.